Each of the 9 T cell receptor beta chains below was sequenced from the same sample in a study of blood T cells in healthy people across ages. The second PCR ran about 6 to 11 cycles with a sample-barcoded 5' primer and J-beta primers. TCRdb re-analysed the 5' RACE reads in MiXCR, keeping a single row per CDR3 protein. The repertoire holds approximately 770,000 distinct CDR3 sequences, with over 45% as singletons. Input material: blood. The receptors here all came from a man younger than 45 in good health.

The rearrangement links TRBV7-3 to TRBJ2-1; 7 bases match TRBD2. CDR3 length equals 15 residues. V was clipped by 2 bases and J by 9 bases; unmatched bases: 10. Germline V gene data show CDR1 as SGHTA and CDR2 as FQGTGA. The CDR3 DNA is TGTGCCAGCAGCTTACGGGCAGCGGGGATGGGTGAGCAGTTCTTC. Amino acid sequence: CASSLRAAGMGEQFF.

The chain joins TRBV15 to TRBJ2-1; D gene ambiguous. Per the germline V gene, CDR1 is LNHNV and CDR2 is YYDKDF (reference sequence). CDR3 length: 16 amino acids. With 0 bases removed from V and 4 bases from J, the gap between germline ends came to 13 bases. CDR3 region: CATSRDRDLGYNEQFF. The DNA of the CDR3 is TGTGCCACCAGCAGAGATAGAGATTTAGGGTACAATGAGCAGTTCTTC.

The chain is built from TRBV18 and TRBJ2-1; 8 positions agree with TRBD2. CDR3 length: 16 residues. After removal of 0 bases from V and 2 bases from J, the junction contained 3 bases not matched to a gene. Germline V CDR1 and CDR2: KGHSH, LQKENI. CDR3 coding DNA: TGTGCCAGCTCACCACCGTCTAGCGGGCCCTACAATGAGCAGTTCTTC. Translating it yields CASSPPSSGPYNEQFF. Variable domain in full (rest from reference TRBV18 and TRBJ2-1): NAGVMQNPRHLVRRRGQEARLRCSPMKGHSHVYWYRQLPEEGLKFMVYLQKENIIDESGMPKERFSAEFPKEGPSILRIQQVVRGDSAAYFCASSPPSSGPYNEQFFGPGTRLTVL.

This clonotype has a single count. The chain is built from TRBV20-1 and TRBJ2-1, with 7 bases identical to TRBD2. Germline V gene lookup returns CDR1 DFQATT and CDR2 SNEGSKA (reference sequence). J gave up 0 bases and V 6 bases, and 11 bases lay outside the gene matches. CDR3 length equals 16 residues. This CDR3 reads CSAPQLGGSSYNEQFF. In nucleotides, the CDR3 is TGCAGTGCCCCCCAGTTAGGCGGGAGCTCCTACAATGAGCAGTTCTTC.

This chain connects TRBV24-1 to TRBJ2-2; TRBD2 matches 7 bases. The germline gives CDR1 KGHDR, CDR2 SFDVKD. V trimming: 5 bases; J trimming: 2 bases; junction bases outside the gene matches: 4. The CDR3 is 15 amino acids. DNA for the CDR3: TGTGCCACCAGTGCGGGGGGACCTAACACCGGGGAGCTGTTTTTT. Its translation is CATSAGGPNTGELFF.

The J gene is TRBJ2-7, the V gene TRBV7-8, with 7 positions matching TRBD1. Germline lookup yields CDR1 SGHVS and CDR2 FQNEAQ. V lost 3 bases to trimming and J lost 0 bases; unmatched junction nucleotides: 17. This CDR3 has 19 residues. The CDR3 sequence is CASSFKGSRDSSSSYEQYF. The CDR3 DNA sequence: TGTGCCAGCAGCTTTAAAGGATCCCGGGACAGCTCTTCCTCCTACGAGCAGTACTTC.

This CDR3 reads CSASRDRSSQETQYF. CDR3 coding DNA: TGCAGTGCTAGCCGGGACAGGAGCTCACAAGAGACCCAGTACTTC. The chain combines TRBV20-1 with TRBJ2-5; 8 positions agree with TRBD1. CDR1 and CDR2 (germline): DFQATT, SNEGSKA (reference sequence). The CDR3 totals 15 residues. The V and J ends lost 3 bases and 2 bases, in that order; junction bases with no gene match: 8.

The chain recombines TRBV9 with TRBJ1-1; perhaps TRBD1 as D (6 bases). The germline V and J ends were trimmed by 4 bases and 0 bases, with 13 bases remaining between them. Germline V gives CDR1 SGDLS, CDR2 YYNGEE. The CDR3 is 15 amino acids. CDR3 DNA sequence: TGTGCCAGCAGCTTCTCCACAGGGTTGAACACTGAAGCTTTCTTT. Translation gives CASSFSTGLNTEAFF.

The chain couples TRBV29-1 to TRBJ1-2; D remains ambiguous. The CDR3 consists of 12 residues. Germline loops: CDR1 SQVTM, CDR2 ANQGSEA. V was cut by 3 bases and J by 4 bases, with 9 bases left in between. The CDR3 loop reads CSVDSLGYGYTF. In nucleotides, the CDR3 is TGCAGCGTTGACAGCCTCGGCTATGGCTACACCTTC.